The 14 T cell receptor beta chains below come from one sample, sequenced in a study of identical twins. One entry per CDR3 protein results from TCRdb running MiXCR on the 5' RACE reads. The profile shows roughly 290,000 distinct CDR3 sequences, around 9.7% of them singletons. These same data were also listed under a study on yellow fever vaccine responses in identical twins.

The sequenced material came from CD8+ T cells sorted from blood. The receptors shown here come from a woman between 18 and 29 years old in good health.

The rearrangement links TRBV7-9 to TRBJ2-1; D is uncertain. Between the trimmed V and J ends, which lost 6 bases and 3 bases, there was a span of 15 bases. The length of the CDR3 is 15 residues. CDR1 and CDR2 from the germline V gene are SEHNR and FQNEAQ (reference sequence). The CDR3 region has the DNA TGTGCCAGCAGTCTGTCTGCGGCTCTCTACAATGAGCAGTTCTTC. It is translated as CASSLSAALYNEQFF.

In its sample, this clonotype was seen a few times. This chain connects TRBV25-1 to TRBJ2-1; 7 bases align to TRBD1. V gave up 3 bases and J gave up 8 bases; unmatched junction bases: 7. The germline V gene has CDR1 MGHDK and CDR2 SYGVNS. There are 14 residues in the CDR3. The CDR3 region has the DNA TGTGCCAGCAGTGAGGAATTAAGGGGGCATGAGCAGTTCTTC. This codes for CASSEELRGHEQFF. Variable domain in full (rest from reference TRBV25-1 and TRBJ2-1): EADIYQTPRYLVIGTGKKITLECSQTMGHDKMYWYQQDPGMELHLIHYSYGVNSTEKGDLSSESTVSRIRTEHFPLTLESARPSHTSQYLCASSEELRGHEQFFGPGTRLTVL.

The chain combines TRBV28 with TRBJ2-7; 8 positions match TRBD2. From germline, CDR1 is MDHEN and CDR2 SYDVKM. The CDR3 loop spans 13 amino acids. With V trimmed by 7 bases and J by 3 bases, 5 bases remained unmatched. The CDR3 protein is CASTRGANYEQYF. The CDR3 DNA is TGTGCCAGCACGCGGGGGGCCAACTACGAGCAGTACTTC.

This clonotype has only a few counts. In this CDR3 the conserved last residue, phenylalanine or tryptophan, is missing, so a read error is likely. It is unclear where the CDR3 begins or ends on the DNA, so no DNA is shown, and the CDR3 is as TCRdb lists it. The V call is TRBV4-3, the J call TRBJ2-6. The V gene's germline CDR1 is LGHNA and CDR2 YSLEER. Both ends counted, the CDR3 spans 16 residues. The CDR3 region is CASSTHQGSGANVLYL.

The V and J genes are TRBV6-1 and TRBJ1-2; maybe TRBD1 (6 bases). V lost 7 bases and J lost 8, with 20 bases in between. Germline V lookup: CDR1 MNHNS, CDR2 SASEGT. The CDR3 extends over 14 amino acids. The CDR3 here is CASTGSWGAAGYTF. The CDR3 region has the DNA TGTGCCAGCACTGGGTCGTGGGGGGCGGCCGGCTACACCTTC.

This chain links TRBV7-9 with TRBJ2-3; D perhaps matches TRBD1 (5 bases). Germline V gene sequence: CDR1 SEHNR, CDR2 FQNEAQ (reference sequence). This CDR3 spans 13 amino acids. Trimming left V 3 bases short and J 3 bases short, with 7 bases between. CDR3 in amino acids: CASSFGATDTQYF. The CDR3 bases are TGTGCCAGCAGCTTTGGGGCTACAGATACGCAGTATTTT. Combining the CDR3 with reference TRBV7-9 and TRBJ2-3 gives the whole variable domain DTGVSQNPRHKITKRGQNVTFRCDPISEHNRLYWYRQTLGQGPEFLTYFQNEAQLEKSRLLSDRFSAERPKGSFSTLEIQRTEQGDSAMYLCASSFGATDTQYFGPGTRLTVL.

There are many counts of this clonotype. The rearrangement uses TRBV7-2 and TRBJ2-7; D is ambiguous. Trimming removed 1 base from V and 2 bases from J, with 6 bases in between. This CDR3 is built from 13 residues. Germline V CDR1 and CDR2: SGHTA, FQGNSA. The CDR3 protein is CASSLVPAYEQYF. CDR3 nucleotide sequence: TGTGCCAGCAGCTTAGTTCCAGCCTACGAGCAGTACTTC.

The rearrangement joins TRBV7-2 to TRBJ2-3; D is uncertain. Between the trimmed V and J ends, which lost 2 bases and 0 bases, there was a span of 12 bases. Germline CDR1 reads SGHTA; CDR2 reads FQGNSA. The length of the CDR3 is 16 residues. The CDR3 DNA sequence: TGTGCCAGCAGCTTATTCTCGGATATTAGCACAGATACGCAGTATTTT. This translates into CASSLFSDISTDTQYF.

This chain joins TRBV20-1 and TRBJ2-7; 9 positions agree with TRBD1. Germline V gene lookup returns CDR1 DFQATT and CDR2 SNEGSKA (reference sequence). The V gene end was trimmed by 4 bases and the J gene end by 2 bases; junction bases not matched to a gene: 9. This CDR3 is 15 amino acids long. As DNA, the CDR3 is TGCAGTGCTACTTGGGACAGGGACTTAACCTACGAGCAGTACTTC. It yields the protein CSATWDRDLTYEQYF.

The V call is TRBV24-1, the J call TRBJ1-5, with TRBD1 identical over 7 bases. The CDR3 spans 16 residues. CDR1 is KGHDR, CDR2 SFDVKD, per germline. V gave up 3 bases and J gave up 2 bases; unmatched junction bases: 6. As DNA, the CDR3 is TGTGCCACCAGTGATCATGACAGGGTCCGCAATCAGCCCCAGCATTTT. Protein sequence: CATSDHDRVRNQPQHF.

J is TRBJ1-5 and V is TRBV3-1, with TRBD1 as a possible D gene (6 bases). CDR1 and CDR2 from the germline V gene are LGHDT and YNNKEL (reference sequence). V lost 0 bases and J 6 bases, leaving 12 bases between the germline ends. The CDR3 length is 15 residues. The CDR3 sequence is CASSQDLGAAQPQHF. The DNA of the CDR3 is TGTGCCAGCAGCCAAGATTTGGGGGCCGCTCAGCCCCAGCATTTT.

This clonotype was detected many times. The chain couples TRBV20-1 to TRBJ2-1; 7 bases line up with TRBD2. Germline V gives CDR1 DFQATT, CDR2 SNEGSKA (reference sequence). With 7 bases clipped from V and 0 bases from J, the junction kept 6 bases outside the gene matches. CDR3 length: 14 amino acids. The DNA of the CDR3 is TGCAGTGTGTGGGAGGGCCTCTCCTACAATGAGCAGTTCTTC. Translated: CSVWEGLSYNEQFF.

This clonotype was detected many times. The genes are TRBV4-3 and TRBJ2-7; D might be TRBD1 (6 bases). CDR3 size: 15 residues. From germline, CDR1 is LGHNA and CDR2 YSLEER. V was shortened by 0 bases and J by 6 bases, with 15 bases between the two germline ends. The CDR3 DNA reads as TGCGCCAGCAGCCAAGATCCCTCAGGGGCTGGCGAGCAGTACTTC. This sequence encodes CASSQDPSGAGEQYF.

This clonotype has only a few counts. In DNA, the CDR3 is TGTGCCAGCAGTGACCTAGCGGGAGAGGGCCGGTACGAGCAGTACTTC. Protein sequence: CASSDLAGEGRYEQYF. The chain combines TRBV25-1 with TRBJ2-7, with TRBD2 matching 10 bases. Germline V gene sequence: CDR1 MGHDK, CDR2 SYGVNS. With V trimmed by 3 bases and J by 4 bases, 9 bases remained unmatched. This CDR3 spans 16 amino acids.